This TCR beta chain was profiled in a study of shared clonotypes between healthy human individuals. Study-wide results and caveats: Sequencing of the sorted subsets was shown by rarefaction to be incomplete despite large depth. A few donors had around 5% of their naive CD4 clonotypes in common.

Trimming took off 3 bases at V and 5 bases at J, with 19 bases between the two ends. CDR1 and CDR2 (germline): SGHAT, FQNNGV. This CDR3 region has 17 residues. As regards this clone: What it binds is unknown.

Template for every sorted-subset replicate PCR totaled 200 to 250 ng DNA, tens of thousands of T cell genomes. The protocol was immunoSEQ multiplex PCR, while the TCRdb copy is restricted to in-frame clones and leaves out a portion. The table has fewer than 850,000 clones, about two thirds seen once. The chain joins TRBV11-2 to TRBJ2-2; a possible D gene is TRBD2 (6 bases). Sequencing was done on a sample of memory CD4+ T cells sorted from blood. Stated subset: CD45RA-negative fraction. This sequence originates from a woman aged 25-40 years in good health. This CDR3 is CASSLAGSGSITGELFF. The CDR3 DNA is TGTGCCAGCAGCTTGGCCGGTTCCGGGAGTATTACCGGGGAGCTGTTTTTT.